This T cell receptor beta chain was recorded in a study of T-cell reconstitution after alpha-beta-depleted transplantation in children. Unique molecular identifiers were used to barcode this TCRbeta library. Each CDR3 protein gets one entry after TCRdb re-called the PCR reads with MiXCR. Of under 850,000 distinct CDR3 sequences listed, around 12% are singletons. The CDR3 runs 14 residues. The V segment lost 5 bases and the J segment 4 bases; nucleotides outside the gene matches: 7. The germline V gene has CDR1 MDHEN and CDR2 SYDVKM. The chain employs TRBV28 and TRBJ2-5, with 7 bases matching TRBD1. This sequence originates from a girl aged 2-10 years with congenital amegakaryocytic thrombocytopenia, due to receive a stem cell transplant. The sample was PBMCs, taken before TCRalphabeta/CD19-depleted stem cell transplant. The CDR3 bases are TGTGCCAGCAGTGCTTACAGGGGAGTAGAGACCCAGTACTTC. Its translation is CASSAYRGVETQYF.